This TCR beta chain was observed in a study of naive and memory T cell subsets. Study results and caveats: A few larger clonotypes appeared in naive repertoires, especially CD8, possibly memory cells re-expressing CD45RA.

With respect to this clonotype: Its target is unknown.

An equimolar mix of two oligonucleotides served as the beta constant-region primer for TRBC1 and TRBC2. Four rounds of PCR amplified the ligated cDNA using nested alpha and beta constant-region primers plus SP2. TCRdb analysed the UMI-ligation and nested PCR reads with MiXCR anew, one entry per CDR3 protein. The sample gives 95,000 to 110,000 distinct CDR3 sequences, more than 12% of which show up once; 2.5% to 3% is in the top ten. CD4+ T cell IFNgamma after overnight CMV lysate exposure gave donor CMV status. Germline V lookup: CDR1 MDHEN, CDR2 SYDVKM. The ends were cut back, 3 bases at V and 5 bases at J, with 16 bases in the middle. This CDR3 has 15 residues.

The clonotype comes from a human donor in good health. The chain is built from TRBV28 and TRBJ1-2; D is possibly TRBD1 (6 bases). Sample: naive CD8+ T cells from blood. The DNA for the CDR3 is TGTGCCAGCAGTTTTGAGGGGGGGAGAGTGTATGGCTACACCTTC. Its translation is CASSFEGGRVYGYTF.